Listed here is a single T cell receptor beta chain. Its recognized antigen is unknown. There are no base qualities to consult, and no much larger clone falls within one base. These data are taken from a study of regulatory T cells in long-lasting Graves disease (dated by TCRdb to about 2021). Regarding the research as a whole: Antithyroid drugs had been taken for less than 3 months by newly diagnosed Graves' disease patients. Peripheral blood TCR sequencing and RNA sequencing compared persistent Graves' disease patients with newly diagnosed Graves' disease patients. The study was registered as a clinical trial and conducted in China. TCR sequencing covered 13 persistent and some 20 newly diagnosed Graves' disease patients, about 35 samples in total.

Beyond this particular receptor, the publication reports: Only peripheral blood was studied, because thyroid tissue, the primary lesion, was inaccessible. The authors acknowledged the small sample size as a limitation that may reduce accuracy. Compared with newly diagnosed patients, persistent Graves' disease patients had lower TCR Shannon entropy and fewer highly expanded clones, which suggests clonal expansion. Only the TCR beta chain was sequenced and analyzed. A larger number of public clonotypes was shared among persistent patients (around 2,700) than among newly diagnosed patients (roughly 930). Preferential use of TRBV28, TRBJ1-2 and TRBJ2-5 was observed in persistent disease, whereas TRBV20-1 and TRBJ2-1 were favored in newly diagnosed disease.

Library creation used multiplex PCR. The listed sequencing device is Illumina HiSeq 4000. TCR beta libraries were built with iRepertoire HTBI primers and Arm-PCR amplification of CDR3 regions. Gel purification was performed on PCR products prior to sequencing. As for the original processing: Across samples, about 64 TRBV and 13 to 15 TRBJ segments were identified and used for gene usage analysis of CDR3 amino acid clonotypes. COPE and FqMerger were used to merge the filtered high-quality paired reads into contigs. BLAST was used to align contigs to the IMGT TRBV, TRBD and TRBJ reference genes, and CDR3 was defined following IMGT. Highly expanded clones were defined as clonotypes with a frequency above 0.1%. Repertoire diversity was measured by Shannon entropy, and V-J evenness by the Gini coefficient. A clonotype was considered public if more than one individual shared it. TCRdb reanalyzed the raw reads on its own, using fastp at Q25 for trimming and MiXCR for clone calling, and kept in-frame beta chains. Rows merge per CDR3 protein into single entries with the most common DNA and genes. TCRdb, not the authors, supplied the V and J calls. Recorded for this sample are about 370,000 distinct CDR3 sequences; 15% of them occurred a single time. The leading ten clones occupy approximately 22% of the sample.

This sample's time point label indicates: newly diagnosed GD, antithyroid drugs for less than 3 months. RNA was extracted from PBMCs in TRIzol for both TCR sequencing and RNA sequencing. The diagnosis of Graves' disease was made according to American Thyroid Association guidelines. Recruitment of patients was carried out at an endocrinology department in Xi'an, China. Each patient gave around 9.2 milliliters of peripheral blood, collected in an EDTA anticoagulant tube. Ficoll Paque Plus density gradient separation was used to isolate PBMCs, and no further T cell sorting was performed. An Agilent 2100 Bioanalyzer and agarose gel were used to assess RNA quality, and a NanoDrop 2000 was used to measure RNA concentration. Sequences MGHRA (CDR1) and YSYEKL (CDR2) are obtained from the germline V gene. V is pared back by 0 bases and J by 5 bases, with 8 bases lying between the germline termini. From cysteine to phenylalanine, the CDR3 is 13 amino acids long. Only the CDR3 DNA is retained, 39 bases long and in frame from the first base.

Here the chain combines TRBV4-1 and TRBJ2-7; the D gene assignment is ambiguous. The sample here was peripheral blood mononuclear cells (PBMCs), taken at new diagnosis, from a patient treated with antithyroid drugs. This clonotype was sampled from a female donor with Graves disease. The CDR3 amino acid sequence is: CASSQEGRNEQYF. The nucleotides are TGCGCCAGCAGCCAAGAAGGTAGGAACGAGCAGTACTTC.